This TCR beta chain was sequenced in a study of shared T cell receptors in the human thymus. Trimming left V 1 base short and J 0 bases short, with 7 bases between. Germline CDR1 is MDHEN and CDR2 is SYDVKM. The CDR3 is 14 residues long. Clones were read by immunoSEQ multiplex PCR, and TCRdb kept only the in-frame ones, dropping some. The repertoire holds about 660,000 clones, with more than 75% as singletons. This same sample was also part of a study on human thymus T cells.

The sample was thymocytes. The sequence came from a boy younger than two with a congenital heart defect. The gene calls are TRBV28 and TRBJ2-7; no definite D call. CDR3 coding DNA: TGTGCCAGCAGTTTATCGGTTCTCTCCTACGAGCAGTACTTC. This gives the protein CASSLSVLSYEQYF.